This T cell receptor beta chain came from a study of T cell changes during pregnancy in multiple sclerosis. Data came from immunoSEQ multiplex PCR; TCRdb stores just in-frame clones and leaves some out. The table has tens of thousands of clones, 93% seen once; the top ten hold 1.2% to 1.5%. The V gene's germline CDR1 is SGHAT and CDR2 FQNNGV. The CDR3 is 15 residues long. V gave up 1 base and J gave up 2 bases; unmatched junction bases: 2. Sequenced here: peripheral blood, sampled in the third trimester of pregnancy. This chain links TRBV11-2 with TRBJ2-7; 10 nucleotides line up with TRBD2. This receptor was taken from a female donor in good health, enrolled as a control in a pregnancy study. DNA of the CDR3: TGTGCCAGCAGCTTAGGGACTAGCGGACCCTACGAGCAGTACTTC. Translation gives CASSLGTSGPYEQYF.